This T cell receptor beta chain was sequenced during a study of blood T cell repertoires in COVID-19. Study as a whole: Resolution of symptoms, clearance, or two negative PCRs was present in recovered Cohort 3 donors. Both acute and convalescent COVID-19 samples were obtained from the United States, Italy and Spain. T cells, B-cell-depleted T cells, or PBMCs provided the cDNA or gDNA that served as material.

Clones were sequenced by immunoSEQ multiplex PCR, and TCRdb holds only the in-frame ones, with some missing. The table has about 170,000 clones, 70% to 85% seen once. Trimming left V 7 bases short and J 4 bases short, with 14 bases between. In germline, CDR1 is WNHNN, CDR2 SYGVQD (reference sequence). CDR3 size: 14 residues. Researchers sorted participants into cohorts using their self-reported clinical history. Only a few counts were recorded for this clone. The rearrangement links TRBV10-1 to TRBJ2-1; D is undetermined. The source material was PBMCs or T cells enriched from blood (not recorded which). The sequence was collected from a woman aged 70-85 years in a cohort exposed to, infected with or recovered from COVID-19 (not recorded which). This chain's CDR3 is CASIGYRIYNEQFF. Written as DNA, the CDR3 is TGCGCCAGCATAGGTTACAGAATTTACAATGAGCAGTTCTTC.